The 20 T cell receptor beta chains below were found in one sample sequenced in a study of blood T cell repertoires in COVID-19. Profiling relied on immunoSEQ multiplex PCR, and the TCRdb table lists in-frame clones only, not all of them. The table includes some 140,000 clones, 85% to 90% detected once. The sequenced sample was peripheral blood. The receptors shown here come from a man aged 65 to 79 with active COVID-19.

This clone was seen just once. CDR3 in amino acids: CAGGAANTGELFF. The CDR3 coding sequence is TGTGCTGGGGGGGCCGCAAACACCGGGGAGCTGTTTTTT. The chain carries TRBV30 and TRBJ2-2; tentatively, D is TRBD2 (7 bases). Germline lookup yields CDR1 GTSNPN and CDR2 SVGIG (reference sequence). This CDR3 contains 13 residues.

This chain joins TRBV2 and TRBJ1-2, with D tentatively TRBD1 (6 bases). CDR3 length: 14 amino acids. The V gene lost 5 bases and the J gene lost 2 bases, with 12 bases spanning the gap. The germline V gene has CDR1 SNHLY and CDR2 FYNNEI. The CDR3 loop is CASSRAGANYGYTF. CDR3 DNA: TGTGCCAGCAGTCGAGCGGGGGCCAACTATGGCTACACCTTC. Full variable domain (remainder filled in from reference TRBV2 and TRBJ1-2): EPEVTQTPSHQVTQMGQEVILRCVPISNHLYFYWYRQILGQKVEFLVSFYNNEISEKSEIFDDQFSVERPDGSNFTLKIRSTKLEDSAMYFCASSRAGANYGYTFGSGTRLTVV.

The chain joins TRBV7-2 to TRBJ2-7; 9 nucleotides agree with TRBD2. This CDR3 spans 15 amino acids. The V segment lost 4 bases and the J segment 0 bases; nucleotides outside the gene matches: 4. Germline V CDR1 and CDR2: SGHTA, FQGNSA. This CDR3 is CASSSRAGGSYEQYF. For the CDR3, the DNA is TGTGCCAGCAGCTCCCGAGCGGGAGGCTCCTACGAGCAGTACTTC.

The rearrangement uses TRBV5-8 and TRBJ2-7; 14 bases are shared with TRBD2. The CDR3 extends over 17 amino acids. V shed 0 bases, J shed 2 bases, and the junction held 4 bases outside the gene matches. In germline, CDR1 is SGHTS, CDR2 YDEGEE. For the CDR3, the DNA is TGTGCCAGCAGCTTGGTAAGACTAGCGGGAGGGCCCTACGAGCAGTACTTC. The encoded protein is CASSLVRLAGGPYEQYF.

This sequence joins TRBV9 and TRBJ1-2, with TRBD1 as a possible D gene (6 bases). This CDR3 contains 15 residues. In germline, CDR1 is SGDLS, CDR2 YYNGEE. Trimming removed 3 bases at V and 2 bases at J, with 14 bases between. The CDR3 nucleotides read TGTGCCAGCAGCGCCGATGTTCAGGGGAACTATGGCTACACCTTC. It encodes CASSADVQGNYGYTF.

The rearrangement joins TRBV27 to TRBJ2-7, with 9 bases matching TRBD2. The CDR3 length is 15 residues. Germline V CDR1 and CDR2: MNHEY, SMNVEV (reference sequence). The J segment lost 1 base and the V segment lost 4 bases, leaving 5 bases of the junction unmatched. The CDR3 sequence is CASSSPTSGSYEQYF. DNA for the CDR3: TGTGCCAGCAGTTCCCCGACTAGCGGATCCTACGAGCAGTACTTC.

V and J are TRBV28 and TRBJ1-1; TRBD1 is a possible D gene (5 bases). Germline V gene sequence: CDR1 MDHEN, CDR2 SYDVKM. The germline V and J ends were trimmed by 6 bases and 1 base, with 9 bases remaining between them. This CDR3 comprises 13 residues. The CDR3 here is CASRQDPNTEAFF. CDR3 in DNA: TGTGCCAGCAGACAGGATCCGAACACTGAAGCTTTCTTT.

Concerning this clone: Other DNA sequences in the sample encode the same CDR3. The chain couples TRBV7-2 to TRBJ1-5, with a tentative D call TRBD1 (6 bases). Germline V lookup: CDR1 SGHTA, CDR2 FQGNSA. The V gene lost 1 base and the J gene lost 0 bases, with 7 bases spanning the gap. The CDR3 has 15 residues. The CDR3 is CASSLVQGSNQPQHF. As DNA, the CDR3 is TGTGCCAGCAGCTTAGTACAGGGTAGCAATCAGCCCCAGCATTTT.

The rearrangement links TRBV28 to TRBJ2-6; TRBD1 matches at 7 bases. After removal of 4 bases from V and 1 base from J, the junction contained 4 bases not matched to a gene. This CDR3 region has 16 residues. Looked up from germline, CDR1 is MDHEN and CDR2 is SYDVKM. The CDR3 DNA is TGTGCCAGCAGTTCATGGGACAGTTCTGGGGCCAACGTCCTGACTTTC. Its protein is CASSSWDSSGANVLTF. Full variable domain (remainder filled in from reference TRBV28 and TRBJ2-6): DVKVTQSSRYLVKRTGEKVFLECVQDMDHENMFWYRQDPGLGLRLIYFSYDVKMKEKGDIPEGYSVSREKKERFSLILESASTNQTSMYLCASSSWDSSGANVLTFGAGSRLTVL.

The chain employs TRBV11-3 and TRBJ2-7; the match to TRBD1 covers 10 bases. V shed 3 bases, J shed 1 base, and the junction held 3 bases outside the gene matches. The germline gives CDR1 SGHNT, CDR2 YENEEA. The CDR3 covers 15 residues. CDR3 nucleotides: TGTGCCAGCAGCTTTGGGACAGGGGCGTCCTACGAGCAGTACTTC. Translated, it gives CASSFGTGASYEQYF.

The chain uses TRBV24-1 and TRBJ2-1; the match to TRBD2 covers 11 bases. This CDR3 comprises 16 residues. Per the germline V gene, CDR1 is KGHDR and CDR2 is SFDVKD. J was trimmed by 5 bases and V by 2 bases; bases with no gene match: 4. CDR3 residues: CATSDSPTSGNNEQFF. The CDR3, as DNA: TGTGCCACCAGTGATTCCCCGACTAGCGGGAACAATGAGCAGTTCTTC.

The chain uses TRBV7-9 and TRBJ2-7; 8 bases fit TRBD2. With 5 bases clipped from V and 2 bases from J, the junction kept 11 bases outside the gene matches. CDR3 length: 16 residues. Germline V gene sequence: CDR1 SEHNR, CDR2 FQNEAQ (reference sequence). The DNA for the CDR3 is TGTGCCAGCAGCCCCCCGGACGGGAGGGCCGCCTACGAGCAGTACTTC. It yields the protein CASSPPDGRAAYEQYF.

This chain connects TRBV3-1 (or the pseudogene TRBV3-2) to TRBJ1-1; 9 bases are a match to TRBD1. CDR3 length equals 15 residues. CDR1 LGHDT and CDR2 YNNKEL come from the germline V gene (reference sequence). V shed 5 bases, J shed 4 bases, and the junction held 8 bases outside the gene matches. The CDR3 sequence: CASSEGGQGITEAFF. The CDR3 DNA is TGTGCCAGCAGCGAAGGGGGACAGGGTATCACTGAAGCTTTCTTT.

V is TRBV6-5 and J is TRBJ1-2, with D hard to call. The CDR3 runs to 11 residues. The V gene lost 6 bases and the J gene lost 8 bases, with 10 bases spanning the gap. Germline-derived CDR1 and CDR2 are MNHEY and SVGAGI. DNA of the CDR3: TGTGCCAGCAGCCCAGGAGGCGGCTACACCTTC. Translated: CASSPGGGYTF.

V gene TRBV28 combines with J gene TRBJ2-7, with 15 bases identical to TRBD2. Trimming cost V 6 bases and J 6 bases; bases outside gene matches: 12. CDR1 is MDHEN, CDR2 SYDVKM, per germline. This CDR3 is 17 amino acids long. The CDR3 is CASRTLFPGLAGGEQYF. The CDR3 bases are TGTGCCAGCAGGACACTCTTTCCGGGACTAGCGGGAGGCGAGCAGTACTTC.

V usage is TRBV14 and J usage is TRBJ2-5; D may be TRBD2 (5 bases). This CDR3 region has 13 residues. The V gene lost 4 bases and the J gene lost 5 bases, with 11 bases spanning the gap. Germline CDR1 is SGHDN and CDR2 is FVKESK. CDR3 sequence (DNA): TGTGCCAGCAGCCTTGACGGGGAGGAGACCCAGTACTTC. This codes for CASSLDGEETQYF.

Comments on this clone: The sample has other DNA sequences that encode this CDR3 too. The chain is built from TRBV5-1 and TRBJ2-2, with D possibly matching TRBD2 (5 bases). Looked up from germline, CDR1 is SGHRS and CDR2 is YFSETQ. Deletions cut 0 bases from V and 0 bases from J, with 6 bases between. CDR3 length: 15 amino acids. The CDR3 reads CASSLAGTNTGELFF. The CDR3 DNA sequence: TGCGCCAGCAGCTTGGCGGGGACGAACACCGGGGAGCTGTTTTTT.

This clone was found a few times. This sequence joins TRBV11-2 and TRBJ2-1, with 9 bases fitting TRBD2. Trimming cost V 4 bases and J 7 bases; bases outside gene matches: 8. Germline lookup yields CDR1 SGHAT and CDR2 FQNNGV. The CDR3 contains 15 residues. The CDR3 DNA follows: TGTGCCAGCAGCTCCCTGGCGGGAGGGTGGAATGAGCAGTTCTTC. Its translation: CASSSLAGGWNEQFF.

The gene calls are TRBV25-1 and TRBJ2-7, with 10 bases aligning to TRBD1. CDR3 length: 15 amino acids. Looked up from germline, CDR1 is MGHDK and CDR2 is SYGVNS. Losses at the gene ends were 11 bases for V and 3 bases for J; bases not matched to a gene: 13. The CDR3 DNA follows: TGTGCCCCCCAGTGCCGGGACAGGGGTATCTACGAGCAGTACTTC. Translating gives CAPQCRDRGIYEQYF.

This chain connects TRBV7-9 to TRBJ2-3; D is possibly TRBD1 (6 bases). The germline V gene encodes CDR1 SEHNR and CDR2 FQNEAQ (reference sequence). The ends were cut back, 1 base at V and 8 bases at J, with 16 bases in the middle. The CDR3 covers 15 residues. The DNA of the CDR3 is TGTGCCAGCAGCTTAGTAGGACAGTTGACGGGTACGCAGTATTTT. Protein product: CASSLVGQLTGTQYF.